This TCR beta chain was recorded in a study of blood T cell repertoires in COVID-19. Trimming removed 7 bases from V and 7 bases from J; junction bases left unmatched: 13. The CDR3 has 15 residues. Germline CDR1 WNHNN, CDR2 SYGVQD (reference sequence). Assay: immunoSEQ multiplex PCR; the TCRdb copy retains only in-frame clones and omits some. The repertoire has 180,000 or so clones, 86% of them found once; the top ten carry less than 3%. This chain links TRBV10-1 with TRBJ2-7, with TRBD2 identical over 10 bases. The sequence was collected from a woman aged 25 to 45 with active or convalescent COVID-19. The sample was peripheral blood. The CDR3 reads CASNPGASGSQEQYF. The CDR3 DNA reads TGCGCCAGCAACCCTGGGGCTAGCGGGAGCCAGGAGCAGTACTTC.